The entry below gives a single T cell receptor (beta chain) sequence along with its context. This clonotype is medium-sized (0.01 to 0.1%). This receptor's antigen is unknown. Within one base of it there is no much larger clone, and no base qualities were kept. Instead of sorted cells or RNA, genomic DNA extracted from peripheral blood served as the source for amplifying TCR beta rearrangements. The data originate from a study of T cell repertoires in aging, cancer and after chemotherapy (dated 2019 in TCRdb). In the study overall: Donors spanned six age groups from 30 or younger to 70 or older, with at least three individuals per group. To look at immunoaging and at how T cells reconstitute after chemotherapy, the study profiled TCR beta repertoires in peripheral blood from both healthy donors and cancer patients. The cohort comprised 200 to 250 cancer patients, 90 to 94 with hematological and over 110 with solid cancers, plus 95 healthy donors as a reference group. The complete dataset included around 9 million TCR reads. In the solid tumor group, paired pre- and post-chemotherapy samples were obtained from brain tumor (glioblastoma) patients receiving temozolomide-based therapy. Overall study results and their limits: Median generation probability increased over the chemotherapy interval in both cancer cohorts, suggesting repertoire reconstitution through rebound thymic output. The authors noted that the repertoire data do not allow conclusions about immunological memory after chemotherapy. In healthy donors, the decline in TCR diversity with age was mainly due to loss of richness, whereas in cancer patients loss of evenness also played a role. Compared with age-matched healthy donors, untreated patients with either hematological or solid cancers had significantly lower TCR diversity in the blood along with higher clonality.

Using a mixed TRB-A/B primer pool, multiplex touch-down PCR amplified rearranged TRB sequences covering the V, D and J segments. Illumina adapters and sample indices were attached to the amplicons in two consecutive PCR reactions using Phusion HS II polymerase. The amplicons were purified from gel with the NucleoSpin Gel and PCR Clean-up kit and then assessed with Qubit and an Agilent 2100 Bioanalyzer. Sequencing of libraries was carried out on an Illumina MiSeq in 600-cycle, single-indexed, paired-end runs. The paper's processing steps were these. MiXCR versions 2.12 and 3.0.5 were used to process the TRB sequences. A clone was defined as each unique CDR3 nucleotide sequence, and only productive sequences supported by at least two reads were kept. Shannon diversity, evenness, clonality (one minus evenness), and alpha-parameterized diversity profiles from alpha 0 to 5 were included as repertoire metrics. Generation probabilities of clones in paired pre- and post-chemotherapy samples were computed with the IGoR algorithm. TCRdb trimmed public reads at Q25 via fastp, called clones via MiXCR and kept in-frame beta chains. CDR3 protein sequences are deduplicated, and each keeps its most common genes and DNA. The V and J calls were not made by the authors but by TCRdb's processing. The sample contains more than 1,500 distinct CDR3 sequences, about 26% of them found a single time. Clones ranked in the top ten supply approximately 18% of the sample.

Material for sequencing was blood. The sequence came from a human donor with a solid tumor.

The nucleotide sequence is TGTGCCAGCAGCCCAGGACGCCTCCAAGAGACCCAGTACTTC. This yields the protein CASSPGRLQETQYF. The chain employs TRBV7-6 and TRBJ2-5; no D gene is confidently identified. CDR3 length: 14 amino acids, cysteine to phenylalanine. Only the CDR3 DNA stays, 42 bases, in frame from base 1. V and J lose 5 bases and 1 base, and a span of 11 bases separates them. CDR1 and CDR2, looked up from the germline V gene, are SGHVS and FNYEAQ. When the CDR3 is completed using the reference TRBV7-6 and TRBJ2-5 genes on either side, the full variable domain is GAGVSQSPRYKVTKRGQDVALRCDPISGHVSLYWYRQALGQGPEFLTYFNYEAQQDKSGLPNDRFSAERPEGSISTLTIQRTEQRDSAMYRCASSPGRLQETQYFGPGTRLLVL.